The 30 T cell receptor beta chains listed next were all sequenced from one sample in a study of blood T cell repertoires in COVID-19. Some clones are missing from TCRdb's copy, which holds only in-frame ones; the method was immunoSEQ multiplex PCR. Among approximately 70,000 clones, 82% were seen once, and the ten largest hold about 17%. The sequencing sample was made of peripheral blood. Receptors originate from a human donor in a cohort sampled during active COVID-19.

V is TRBV19 and J is TRBJ2-7; 7 nucleotides match TRBD2. This CDR3 comprises 13 residues. V lost 9 bases to trimming and J lost 0 bases; unmatched junction nucleotides: 5. Per germline, CDR1 LNHDA and CDR2 SQIVND (reference sequence). In DNA, the CDR3 is TGTGCCAGCCGTGGGGAGGGCTCCTACGAGCAGTACTTC. The encoded protein is CASRGEGSYEQYF.

The chain couples TRBV11-2 to TRBJ1-1; 7 nucleotides agree with TRBD1. The CDR3 spans 14 residues. The V gene's germline CDR1 is SGHAT and CDR2 FQNNGV. V shed 6 bases, J shed 5 bases, and the junction held 9 bases outside the gene matches. The CDR3 DNA reads TGTGCCAGCAGACGTTCGACAGGGTTGACTGAAGCTTTCTTT. This sequence encodes CASRRSTGLTEAFF.

The chain employs TRBV5-4 and TRBJ2-7; 10 bases fit TRBD2. This CDR3 is 17 amino acids long. The germline V gene encodes CDR1 SGHNT and CDR2 YYREEE (reference sequence). Germline trimming cut 4 bases from V and 0 bases from J; bases unmatched to any gene: 10. The CDR3 bases are TGTGCCAGCAGCCGCGGTAGCGGGGGGCCCCGCTCCTACGAGCAGTACTTC. As protein: CASSRGSGGPRSYEQYF.

Only one count was recorded for this clone. V is TRBV3-1 (or the pseudogene TRBV3-2) and J is TRBJ1-3; 7 positions agree with TRBD1. The V gene end was trimmed by 0 bases and the J gene end by 0 bases; junction bases not matched to a gene: 14. The CDR3 runs to 20 residues. Per germline, CDR1 LGHDT and CDR2 YNNKEL (reference sequence). The CDR3 region is CASSQDPWTGLKFSGNTIYF. The CDR3 region has the DNA TGTGCCAGCAGCCAAGATCCGTGGACAGGATTGAAATTCTCTGGAAACACCATATATTTT.

V gene TRBV6-5 combines with J gene TRBJ1-2, with 7 positions matching TRBD1. The V segment lost 5 bases and the J segment 3 bases; nucleotides outside the gene matches: 3. The germline gives CDR1 MNHEY, CDR2 SVGAGI. The CDR3 consists of 13 residues. CDR3: CASSLGQDYGYTF. In nucleotides, the CDR3 is TGTGCCAGCAGTCTTGGACAGGACTATGGCTACACCTTC.

The rearrangement links TRBV10-3 to TRBJ2-6; D unclear. Germline CDR1 ENHRY, CDR2 SYGVKD. V lost 4 bases, J lost 4 bases, and 14 bases lay in between. The CDR3 contains 16 residues. In DNA, the CDR3 is TGTGCCATCAGTGCTCAGGTTTTGGCCGGGGCCAACGTCCTGACTTTC. Its protein product is CAISAQVLAGANVLTF.

This clone was recorded once. The chain employs TRBV10-2 and TRBJ1-1; D gene uncertain. CDR3 length: 13 residues. Trimming cost V 3 bases and J 4 bases, with 9 bases left between them. CDR1 is WSHSY, CDR2 SAAADI, per germline. The CDR3, as DNA: TGCGCCAGCAGTGATCAGGAAGGCACTGAAGCTTTCTTT. Its translation: CASSDQEGTEAFF.

This clone was counted a few times. CDR3 sequence (DNA): TGCGCCAGCTCGACCGCCGGGGGCACCGGGGAGCTGTTTTTT. Translated: CASSTAGGTGELFF. The chain joins TRBV5-1 to TRBJ2-2, with D perhaps matching TRBD2 (6 bases). The germline gives CDR1 SGHRS, CDR2 YFSETQ. V gave up 7 bases and J gave up 4 bases, with 14 bases separating them. The CDR3 extends over 14 amino acids.

The chain employs TRBV6-6 and TRBJ2-7; tentatively, D is TRBD2 (5 bases). The CDR3 sequence is 12 residues long. From germline, CDR1 is MNHNY and CDR2 SVGAGI (reference sequence). Trimming removed 4 bases at V and 4 bases at J, with 8 bases between. Written as DNA, the CDR3 is TGTGCCAGCAGTTTGGAGGCTTACGAGCAGTACTTC. Protein product: CASSLEAYEQYF.

This chain connects TRBV30 to TRBJ2-2, with 9 bases identical to TRBD1. The CDR3 contains 14 residues. The junction had 10 bases not matched to a gene; V was cut back by 4 bases and J by 10 bases. Germline lookup yields CDR1 GTSNPN and CDR2 SVGIG (reference sequence). The CDR3 sequence is CAWNWDRDRLELFF. CDR3 in DNA: TGTGCCTGGAACTGGGACAGGGATCGATTGGAGCTGTTTTTT.

This chain connects TRBV19 to TRBJ2-7; tentatively, D is TRBD1 (5 bases). The ends were cut back, 4 bases at V and 1 base at J, with 14 bases in the middle. Germline CDR1 and CDR2: LNHDA and SQIVND (reference sequence). The CDR3 length is 15 residues. The CDR3: CASSTSSSGSYEQYF. CDR3 DNA sequence: TGTGCCAGTAGTACATCGTCTTCAGGGTCCTACGAGCAGTACTTC.

J is TRBJ2-3 and V is TRBV12-5; 8 bases are shared with TRBD1. The V gene's germline CDR1 is LGHNT and CDR2 FRNRAP. Losses at the gene ends were 5 bases for V and 6 bases for J; bases not matched to a gene: 7. There are 14 residues in the CDR3. For the CDR3, the DNA is TGTGCTAGTGGTCCCCCGACAGGGGTGGATACGCAGTATTTT. Protein: CASGPPTGVDTQYF.

This clone was recorded only once. The chain carries TRBV7-2 and TRBJ1-2; D not resolved. CDR1 is SGHTA, CDR2 FQGNSA, per germline. This CDR3 spans 15 amino acids. The ends were cut back, 2 bases at V and 4 bases at J, with 14 bases in the middle. DNA of the CDR3: TGTGCCAGCAGCTTATCGGGTAGTGGCGCCTATGGCTACACCTTC. Encoded protein: CASSLSGSGAYGYTF.

The chain recombines TRBV6-5 with TRBJ2-7, with D unresolved. This CDR3 region has 12 residues. Trimming removed 7 bases at V and 3 bases at J, with 10 bases between. Germline V gene sequence: CDR1 MNHEY, CDR2 SVGAGI. The DNA for the CDR3 is TGTGCCAGCACCCAGTCTCTCTACGAGCAGTACTTC. It is translated as CASTQSLYEQYF.

This chain joins TRBV7-9 and TRBJ2-3; 7 nucleotides align to TRBD1. V dropped 4 bases and J dropped 2; count of bases not matched to a gene: 9. CDR1 is SEHNR and CDR2 is FQNEAQ in the germline V gene (reference sequence). The CDR3 has 16 residues. The CDR3 sequence: CASSSDSGQITDTQYF. As DNA, the CDR3 is TGTGCCAGCAGCTCCGACTCGGGACAGATCACAGATACGCAGTATTTT.

This chain connects TRBV18 to TRBJ1-1, with a weak D call TRBD1 (5 bases). The CDR3 covers 14 residues. In germline, CDR1 is KGHSH, CDR2 LQKENI. V was clipped by 3 bases and J by 5 bases, with 13 bases between them. CDR3 nucleotide sequence: TGTGCCAGCTCACCGGTGGCAGGGCGTACTGAAGCTTTCTTT. Translating gives CASSPVAGRTEAFF.

The rearrangement joins TRBV5-4 to TRBJ2-1; 7 nucleotides align to TRBD1. The CDR3 has 19 residues. Trimming at V came to 4 bases and at J to 6 bases, leaving 22 bases not matched to a gene. The germline CDR1 and CDR2 sequences are SGHNT and YYREEE (reference sequence). The CDR3 sequence is CASSPLPPSGTVNLNEQFF. The CDR3 DNA reads as TGTGCCAGCAGCCCCTTACCCCCCTCGGGGACAGTAAATCTCAATGAGCAGTTCTTC.

V is TRBV3-1 (or the pseudogene TRBV3-2) and J is TRBJ2-3; D is perhaps TRBD2 (6 bases). Trimming removed 1 base from V and 0 bases from J, with 11 bases in between. This CDR3 has 16 amino acids. In germline, CDR1 is LGHDT, CDR2 YNNKEL (reference sequence). In DNA form, the CDR3 reads TGTGCCAGCAGCCAAGCTCTTAGCGGTAGCACAGATACGCAGTATTTT. This sequence encodes CASSQALSGSTDTQYF.

The gene calls are TRBV6-5 and TRBJ1-3; TRBD1 is a possible D gene (5 bases). V shed 8 bases and J shed 4 bases, with 18 bases lying between them. The CDR3 is 15 amino acids. The V gene's germline CDR1 is MNHEY and CDR2 SVGAGI. The CDR3 region is CASSDPGGQGNTIYF. CDR3 DNA sequence: TGTGCCAGCTCAGACCCGGGGGGTCAAGGAAACACCATATATTTT.

This chain connects TRBV2 to TRBJ2-7; D unclear. Germline CDR1 is SNHLY and CDR2 is FYNNEI. The V and J ends lost 4 bases and 3 bases respectively, with 7 bases between them. This CDR3 is built from 12 residues. CDR3 coding DNA: TGTGCCAGCAGTGCTAGTGTCTACGAGCAGTACTTC. This translates into CASSASVYEQYF.

V gene TRBV7-2 combines with J gene TRBJ2-4; D possibly corresponds to TRBD2 (7 bases). Deletions cut 5 bases from V and 0 bases from J, with 17 bases between. Germline assignment: CDR1 SGHTA and CDR2 FQGNSA. The CDR3 sequence is 17 residues long. Written as DNA, the CDR3 is TGTGCCAGCAGCCTCCAGGACGGGGGGCTAGCCAAAAACATTCAGTACTTC. It specifies CASSLQDGGLAKNIQYF.

The rearrangement links TRBV29-1 to TRBJ1-1; D uncertain. Trimming left V 3 bases short and J 1 base short, with 12 bases between. Germline lookup yields CDR1 SQVTM and CDR2 ANQGSEA. This CDR3 has 14 residues. Written as DNA, the CDR3 is TGCAGCGTTGAGCTGGGCCAGGCGAACACTGAAGCTTTCTTT. Encoded protein: CSVELGQANTEAFF.

Only a few counts were recorded for this clone. The chain employs TRBV4-2 and TRBJ2-7; 8 bases agree with TRBD2. The junction had 10 bases not matched to a gene; V was cut back by 4 bases and J by 2 bases. Germline CDR1 and CDR2: LGHNA and YNFKEQ. This CDR3 spans 16 amino acids. The CDR3 DNA is TGTGCCAGCAGCCTATCCTATAGCGGGGTTACCTACGAGCAGTACTTC. Amino acid sequence: CASSLSYSGVTYEQYF.

The V and J genes are TRBV9 and TRBJ1-2; possible D gene TRBD1, 6 bases. Germline lookup yields CDR1 SGDLS and CDR2 YYNGEE. Between the trimmed V and J ends, which lost 4 bases and 2 bases, there was a span of 15 bases. The CDR3 loop spans 15 amino acids. CDR3 in amino acids: CASSSSGGMNYGYTF. The CDR3 DNA sequence: TGTGCCAGCAGCTCTTCGGGGGGCATGAACTATGGCTACACCTTC. The entire variable domain, with the rest obtained from reference TRBV9 and TRBJ1-2, is as follows: DSGVTQTPKHLITATGQRVTLRCSPRSGDLSVYWYQQSLDQGLQFLIQYYNGEERAKGNILERFSAQQFPDLHSELNLSSLELGDSALYFCASSSSGGMNYGYTFGSGTRLTVV.

The sample holds one count of this clone. The chain employs TRBV9 and TRBJ2-3; D perhaps matches TRBD1 (5 bases). The CDR3 sequence is 16 residues long. Germline-derived CDR1 and CDR2 are SGDLS and YYNGEE. With 4 bases removed from V and 2 bases from J, the gap between germline ends came to 17 bases. The CDR3 region has the DNA TGTGCCAGCAGCCCGCAGACAGCCAACCCCACAGATACGCAGTATTTT. This encodes CASSPQTANPTDTQYF.

The J gene is TRBJ2-3, the V gene TRBV27, with 8 bases identical to TRBD2. This CDR3 has 15 residues. V lost 3 bases to trimming and J lost 2 bases; unmatched junction nucleotides: 4. The germline V gene encodes CDR1 MNHEY and CDR2 SMNVEV (reference sequence). The CDR3 reads CASSFGGGNTDTQYF. In DNA, the CDR3 is TGTGCCAGCAGTTTTGGCGGGGGGAACACAGATACGCAGTATTTT.

The rearrangement uses TRBV20-1 and TRBJ2-5, with unresolved D. The CDR3 loop spans 11 amino acids. Trimming stripped 2 bases from V and 4 bases from J, with 5 bases between. Germline loops: CDR1 DFQATT, CDR2 SNEGSKA (reference sequence). The CDR3 reads CSARMRETQYF. In DNA form, the CDR3 reads TGCAGTGCTAGAATGAGAGAGACCCAGTACTTC.

The rearrangement joins TRBV3-1 (or the pseudogene TRBV3-2) to TRBJ1-1; possibly TRBD1 for D (5 bases). V was trimmed by 3 bases and J by 3 bases, leaving 11 bases between them. Germline CDR1 LGHDT, CDR2 YNNKEL (reference sequence). The CDR3 is made up of 14 amino acids. CDR3 in DNA: TGTGCCAGCAGCCAGGGGACTGCTTACACTGAAGCTTTCTTT. It yields the protein CASSQGTAYTEAFF.

The V call is TRBV2, the J call TRBJ1-1; D not resolved. Germline-derived CDR1 and CDR2 are SNHLY and FYNNEI. The CDR3 covers 15 residues. V was trimmed by 6 bases and J by 4 bases, leaving 18 bases between them. The CDR3 region is CASRERTSDITEAFF. CDR3 DNA: TGTGCCAGCAGGGAGAGGACTAGTGACATCACTGAAGCTTTCTTT.

This chain links TRBV2 with TRBJ2-3; TRBD2 might be the D (5 bases). Germline values: CDR1 SNHLY, CDR2 FYNNEI. Trimming removed 11 bases at V and 0 bases at J, with 12 bases between. This CDR3 has 13 amino acids. The CDR3 loop is CARSGSSTDTQYF. The CDR3 DNA reads as TGTGCCCGCTCGGGGTCGAGCACAGATACGCAGTATTTT.